The 31 T cell receptor beta chains below were found in one sample sequenced in a study of T cell responses to AZD1222 COVID-19 vaccine (dated by TCRdb to about 2021). The time point tag for this specimen amounts to: baseline before first vaccination. The library relied on the immunoSEQ multiplex PCR assay. TCRdb obtained this table from immuneACCESS and retained in-frame rearrangements with V and J assigned. These tables miss some clones; where compared with another copy, unresolved V genes account for less than half of the shortfall, and the remainder is unexplained. Recorded for this sample are 110,000 or so clones; approximately 83% of them occurred a single time. Clones ranked in the top ten supply almost 9.5% of the sample. Sequences were derived from peripheral blood, sampled on day 0 of AZD1222 vaccination. These receptors were taken from an adult in good health.

CDR3 sequence reads: CASSTGAGLGYTF. The CDR3 coding sequence is TGTGCCAGTAGTACCGGGGCAGGTCTTGGCTACACCTTC. The chain combines TRBV19 with TRBJ1-2; D possibly corresponds to TRBD1 (5 bases). Germline V gene data show CDR1 as LNHDA and CDR2 as SQIVND (reference sequence). CDR3 length equals 13 residues. Trimming removed 4 bases at V and 7 bases at J, with 13 bases between.

The rearrangement uses TRBV7-9 and TRBJ2-5; weak D call: TRBD2 (5 bases). Germline assignment: CDR1 SEHNR and CDR2 FQNEAQ (reference sequence). V lost 4 bases and J 5 bases, leaving 14 bases between the germline ends. This CDR3 region has 14 residues. CDR3 nucleotide sequence: TGTGCCAGCAGCTCGATCCGAGGAGGCGAGACCCAGTACTTC. Protein: CASSSIRGGETQYF.

V and J are TRBV19 and TRBJ1-1; tentative D call: TRBD1 (6 bases). Germline values: CDR1 LNHDA, CDR2 SQIVND (reference sequence). This CDR3 region has 13 residues. Trimming removed 11 bases at V and 0 bases at J, with 13 bases between. CDR3 sequence: CAAGTGLNTEAFF. CDR3 nucleotides: TGTGCCGCTGGAACAGGGTTGAACACTGAAGCTTTCTTT.

The V and J genes are TRBV2 and TRBJ1-6; D is undetermined. V lost 6 bases and J lost 7, with 16 bases in between. The CDR3 is 15 amino acids. The germline V gene has CDR1 SNHLY and CDR2 FYNNEI. CDR3 coding DNA: TGTGCCAGCAGGACCTTCAGGTTAATGAATTCACCCCTCCACTTT. Encoded protein: CASRTFRLMNSPLHF. Variable domain in full (rest from reference TRBV2 and TRBJ1-6): EPEVTQTPSHQVTQMGQEVILRCVPISNHLYFYWYRQILGQKVEFLVSFYNNEISEKSEIFDDQFSVERPDGSNFTLKIRSTKLEDSAMYFCASRTFRLMNSPLHFGNGTRLTVT.

This clone was counted a few times. The rearrangement links TRBV4-2 to TRBJ2-7, with D possibly TRBD1 on 5 matching bases. The CDR3 extends over 15 amino acids. The ends were cut back, 0 bases at V and 9 bases at J, with 18 bases in the middle. Germline V lookup: CDR1 LGHNA, CDR2 YNFKEQ. The CDR3 protein is CASSQDRQLVSGQYF. CDR3 coding DNA: TGTGCCAGCAGCCAAGATCGACAGCTGGTCTCGGGGCAGTACTTC.

The chain recombines TRBV9 with TRBJ1-1, with 7 bases fitting TRBD1. Germline loops: CDR1 SGDLS, CDR2 YYNGEE. This CDR3 is 15 amino acids long. Germline trimming cut 2 bases from V and 5 bases from J; bases unmatched to any gene: 9. The CDR3 bases are TGTGCCAGCAGCGTCACAGGGGAGGTGGGAACTGAAGCTTTCTTT. Residues: CASSVTGEVGTEAFF.

V usage is TRBV5-1 and J usage is TRBJ1-6, with D perhaps TRBD1 (5 bases). Trimming took 6 bases from V and 7 from J, leaving 14 bases between them. The germline gives CDR1 SGHRS, CDR2 YFSETQ. CDR3 length: 14 residues. The CDR3 DNA sequence: TGCGCCAGCAAAACGGAAGGGGCAAATTCACCCCTCCACTTT. It is translated as CASKTEGANSPLHF.

CDR3 sequence reads: CASSRTGEKEKLFF. The CDR3 DNA follows: TGCGCCAGCAGCAGAACCGGGGAAAAGGAAAAACTGTTTTTT. V is TRBV5-1 and J is TRBJ1-4, with no clear D. The CDR3 runs 14 residues. Per germline, CDR1 SGHRS and CDR2 YFSETQ. Trimming pared 4 bases from V and 8 bases from J, leaving 15 bases between.

The chain joins TRBV7-2 to TRBJ1-3, with D tentatively TRBD1 (5 bases). CDR1 is SGHTA, CDR2 FQGNSA, per germline. The CDR3 has 17 residues. V lost 4 bases to trimming and J lost 7 bases, with 23 bases between them. The CDR3 DNA is TGTGCCAGCAGCTACATATCTGGGGGACTAAGCGACAACACCATATATTTT. Translating it yields CASSYISGGLSDNTIYF.

The chain combines TRBV4-2 with TRBJ1-1; 7 bases map to TRBD1. The CDR3 has 17 residues. The ends lost 0 bases at V and 5 bases at J; junction bases unmatched: 12. Per the germline V gene, CDR1 is LGHNA and CDR2 is YNFKEQ. This CDR3 is CASSQDRDSGRVTEAFF. The CDR3 region has the DNA TGTGCCAGCAGCCAAGACCGGGACAGTGGGCGGGTTACTGAAGCTTTCTTT.

This rearrangement joins TRBV10-1 to TRBJ1-4; 10 bases fit TRBD1. The CDR3 contains 15 residues. The junction had 7 bases not matched to a gene; V was cut back by 4 bases and J by 8 bases. Germline V gene data show CDR1 as WNHNN and CDR2 as SYGVQD (reference sequence). DNA of the CDR3: TGCGCCAGCAGTGGAAGACAGGGGGCTATCGAAAAACTGTTTTTT. It codes for CASSGRQGAIEKLFF.

J is TRBJ2-1 and V is TRBV27, with 14 bases matching TRBD2. The trim removed 5 bases at V and 6 bases at J, leaving 6 bases unmatched. The CDR3 loop spans 16 amino acids. Germline V gene sequence: CDR1 MNHEY, CDR2 SMNVEV (reference sequence). CDR3 loop: CASSPPGLAGVNEQFF. The CDR3 DNA sequence: TGTGCCAGCAGTCCCCCGGGACTAGCGGGAGTCAATGAGCAGTTCTTC.

This sequence joins TRBV6-5 and TRBJ2-5; 8 bases fit TRBD1. Germline values: CDR1 MNHEY, CDR2 SVGAGI. This CDR3 contains 15 residues. Germline trimming cut 6 bases from V and 2 bases from J; bases unmatched to any gene: 8. CDR3 sequence (DNA): TGTGCCAGCAGCCTCGCGACAGGGGCGCAAGAGACCCAGTACTTC. Its translation: CASSLATGAQETQYF.

The chain has TRBV11-2 and TRBJ2-3; 8 bases are a match to TRBD1. Germline CDR1 reads SGHAT; CDR2 reads FQNNGV. Trimming cost V 3 bases and J 6 bases; bases outside gene matches: 5. This CDR3 is 14 amino acids long. CDR3 sequence (DNA): TGTGCCAGCAGCTTCGACAGGGGAAGCGATACGCAGTATTTT. This gives the protein CASSFDRGSDTQYF.

This clone is a singleton in its sample. The sample contains more than one DNA sequence encoding this CDR3. The J gene is TRBJ1-2, the V gene TRBV7-2, with D possibly matching TRBD1 (6 bases). CDR1 SGHTA and CDR2 FQGNSA come from the germline V gene. CDR3 length: 13 amino acids. V lost 3 bases and J lost 1, with 6 bases in between. This CDR3 is CASSLDSNYGYTF. DNA for the CDR3: TGTGCCAGCAGCTTGGACAGTAACTATGGCTACACCTTC.

CDR3 bases: TGTGCCAGCTCACCTAACGGACAGGGCAGCTCCTACGAGCAGTACTTC. Translation: CASSPNGQGSSYEQYF. This chain joins TRBV18 and TRBJ2-7, with 8 bases aligning to TRBD1. V was clipped by 3 bases and J by 0 bases; unmatched bases: 7. Germline V CDR1 and CDR2: KGHSH, LQKENI. This CDR3 region has 16 residues.

The chain uses TRBV30 and TRBJ1-3, with a weak D call TRBD1 (5 bases). In germline, CDR1 is GTSNPN, CDR2 SVGIG (reference sequence). The CDR3 consists of 14 residues. Between the trimmed V and J ends, which lost 5 bases and 1 base, there was a span of 12 bases. The CDR3 loop reads CAWDTGASGNTIYF. In nucleotides, the CDR3 is TGTGCCTGGGATACAGGAGCTTCTGGAAACACCATATATTTT.

The J gene is TRBJ1-1, the V gene TRBV19; unclear D gene. V gave up 3 bases and J gave up 4 bases, with 9 bases separating them. Germline V gives CDR1 LNHDA, CDR2 SQIVND (reference sequence). This CDR3 contains 13 residues. This CDR3 reads CASSMNAGTEAFF. Written as DNA, the CDR3 is TGTGCCAGTAGTATGAATGCCGGCACTGAAGCTTTCTTT.

This clone was seen a handful of times. V and J are TRBV19 and TRBJ1-2, with 12 bases fitting TRBD1. Germline loops: CDR1 LNHDA, CDR2 SQIVND (reference sequence). The CDR3 contains 14 residues. V was clipped by 5 bases and J by 7 bases; unmatched bases: 5. The CDR3 DNA reads as TGTGCCAGTAGTCACCGGGACAGGGGGCGTGGCTACACCTTC. Translation: CASSHRDRGRGYTF.

The rearrangement links TRBV5-1 to TRBJ2-2; D gene unclear. This CDR3 comprises 17 residues. Trimming removed 1 base from V and 0 bases from J, with 13 bases in between. Germline CDR1 SGHRS, CDR2 YFSETQ. DNA of the CDR3: TGCGCCAGCAGCTTGAACCCTAGAGACGCGAACACCGGGGAGCTGTTTTTT. Protein: CASSLNPRDANTGELFF.

As to this clone: A junction end diverges from the germline sequence, so it may reflect a read error. The chain recombines TRBV19 with TRBJ1-2, with a weak D call TRBD1 (5 bases). Germline lookup yields CDR1 LNHDA and CDR2 SQIVND (reference sequence). This CDR3 region has 15 residues. CDR3 amino acids: CASSMGPREVYRYTF. The DNA for the CDR3 is TGTGCCAGTAGCATGGGACCGCGAGAGGTCTATCGCTACACCTTC.

Here the CDR3 reads CASRGASGSYEQYF. Written as DNA, the CDR3 is TGTGCCAGCAGAGGGGCTAGCGGGAGTTACGAGCAGTACTTC. This rearrangement joins TRBV7-2 to TRBJ2-7, with 10 bases that match TRBD2. With V trimmed by 6 bases and J by 4 bases, 6 bases remained unmatched. The germline V gene encodes CDR1 SGHTA and CDR2 FQGNSA. The CDR3 consists of 14 residues.

The chain has TRBV6-5 and TRBJ1-1, with D possibly being TRBD1 (6 bases). The V gene lost 0 bases and the J gene lost 5 bases, with 16 bases spanning the gap. The CDR3 runs 16 residues. Germline V CDR1 and CDR2: MNHEY, SVGAGI. The CDR3: CASSYSGGPLGTEAFF. Here the CDR3 DNA reads TGTGCCAGCAGTTACTCTGGGGGGCCTCTAGGTACTGAAGCTTTCTTT.

The CDR3 DNA reads as TGTGCCACCTTCCGGGGGAACGAGCAGTACTTC. This encodes CATFRGNEQYF. V is TRBV21-1 and J is TRBJ2-7; the table's D call of TRBD2 was not tested on the DNA. TRBV21-1 is reported as a pseudogene. This CDR3 is built from 11 residues.

The V gene is TRBV6-2 or TRBV6-3, the J gene TRBJ2-7, with D uncertain. The CDR3 extends over 11 amino acids. V was clipped by 4 bases and J by 4 bases, with 5 bases between them. Germline V gives CDR1 MNHEY, CDR2 SVGEGT. DNA of the CDR3: TGTGCCAGCAGTTCATATTACGAGCAGTACTTC. Amino acids: CASSSYYEQYF.

The V gene is TRBV6-4, the J gene TRBJ1-6; unclear D gene. CDR1 and CDR2 (germline): MRHNA, SNTAGT. V was pared by 2 bases and J by 6 bases, with 11 bases between. The CDR3 extends over 15 amino acids. The CDR3 DNA follows: TGTGCCAGCAGTGACGGGGTCGGTGGTAATTCACCCCTCCACTTT. This codes for CASSDGVGGNSPLHF.

CDR3 DNA sequence: TGTGCCAGCAGTTCCCAAGGACTAGCGGGATCCGAGCAGTACTTC. Translating gives CASSSQGLAGSEQYF. The chain recombines TRBV6-5 with TRBJ2-7, with TRBD2 identical over 12 bases. This CDR3 spans 15 amino acids. The ends lost 4 bases at V and 6 bases at J; junction bases unmatched: 7. Germline V gene data show CDR1 as MNHEY and CDR2 as SVGAGI.

The CDR3 spells CAWRVQGTYEAFF. The CDR3 DNA is TGTGCCTGGAGGGTACAGGGGACGTATGAAGCTTTCTTT. The V call is TRBV30, the J call TRBJ1-1; 7 bases are a match to TRBD1. The CDR3 is 13 residues long. The junction had 8 bases not matched to a gene; V was cut back by 3 bases and J by 7 bases. Germline V CDR1 and CDR2: GTSNPN, SVGIG (reference sequence).

V usage is TRBV15 and J usage is TRBJ2-3; D unresolved. The germline V gene encodes CDR1 LNHNV and CDR2 YYDKDF (reference sequence). The CDR3 totals 14 residues. V was cut by 0 bases and J by 1 base, with 5 bases left in between. The CDR3 DNA sequence: TGTGCCACCAGCAGAGATAGGGGCACAGATACGCAGTATTTT. Translated: CATSRDRGTDTQYF. The full variable domain, its missing parts supplied by reference TRBV15 and TRBJ2-3, is DAMVIQNPRYQVTQFGKPVTLSCSQTLNHNVMYWYQQKSSQAPKLLFHYYDKDFNNEADTPDNFQSRRPNTSFCFLDIRSPGLGDTAMYLCATSRDRGTDTQYFGPGTRLTVL.

V gene TRBV6-5 combines with J gene TRBJ1-3; TRBD1 aligns across 7 bases. Germline loops: CDR1 MNHEY, CDR2 SVGAGI. The ends lost 5 bases at V and 1 base at J; junction bases unmatched: 5. The CDR3 loop spans 15 amino acids. The CDR3 DNA reads as TGTGCCAGCAGTACGACAGGGTGGTCTGGAAACACCATATATTTT. Its protein product is CASSTTGWSGNTIYF.

This clone appeared once. The genes are TRBV3-1 (or the pseudogene TRBV3-2) and TRBJ1-4; no firm D call. The V gene lost 1 base and the J gene lost 0 bases, with 3 bases spanning the gap. Germline V lookup: CDR1 LGHDT, CDR2 YNNKEL (reference sequence). The CDR3 runs to 14 residues. The CDR3 region is CASSQAATNEKLFF. The CDR3 DNA is TGTGCCAGCAGCCAAGCGGCAACTAATGAAAAACTGTTTTTT.